Listed here is a single T cell receptor beta chain. Antigen specificity is unknown. The sample belongs to a study of T cells after yellow fever vaccination. Study findings and constraints: The CD4 and CD8 compartments had a small share of their clonotypes in common. Contaminating bulk clonotypes could be abundant in FACS-sorted repertoires. Most clones from primary vaccination were detected again post-booster (around 95% CD4, about 88% CD8).

V shed 7 bases and J shed 4 bases, with 15 bases lying between them. This CDR3 spans 13 amino acids. CDR1 and CDR2 from the germline V gene are SGHRS and YFSETQ. 5'RACE template switching produced TCR cDNA carrying a universal primer site and UMIs. TCRdb independently ran MiXCR on the 5' RACE reads; one entry per CDR3 protein. This sample yields around 550,000 distinct CDR3 sequences, of which 15% to 20% are seen a single time; roughly an eighth belongs to the top ten. J is TRBJ2-7 and V is TRBV5-1, with D maybe TRBD1 (6 bases). This sequence originates from a man aged 25-45 years who received the YFV17D yellow fever vaccine. The sample in question was PBMCs, obtained 15 days after the yellow fever booster vaccination. CDR3 in DNA: TGCGCCAGCCGGAGGACAGACCAATACGAGCAGTACTTC. It translates to CASRRTDQYEQYF.